This TCR beta chain was identified during a study of post-analysis software for immune sequencing data. Whole-study findings and limits: TRBV segments more frequent in patients than in controls numbered several and included TRBV5-6, TRBV5-1 and TRBV20-1. Samples prepared in the same batch strongly co-clustered by F measure. Significantly decreased normalized Chao1 diversity was recorded for multiple sclerosis patients relative to controls.

This clonotype was seen a handful of times. Its antigen remains unknown. Unique molecular identifiers were carried by the TCR beta cDNA libraries. Via MiXCR, TCRdb re-called the PCR reads, giving one row per CDR3 protein. The data show over 300,000 distinct CDR3 sequences, 30% to 45% seen once. Per germline, CDR1 LGHDT and CDR2 YNNKEL (reference sequence). The CDR3 runs 14 residues. The V end was cut by 4 bases, the J end by 2 bases, with 12 bases between. This rearrangement joins TRBV3-1 to TRBJ2-7, with D unclear. The origin of this receptor is a girl between 10 and 17 years old with multiple sclerosis. The sequenced material came from blood. The CDR3 loop reads CASSPWNSPYEQYF. CDR3 in DNA: TGTGCCAGCAGCCCCTGGAATAGCCCCTACGAGCAGTACTTC.